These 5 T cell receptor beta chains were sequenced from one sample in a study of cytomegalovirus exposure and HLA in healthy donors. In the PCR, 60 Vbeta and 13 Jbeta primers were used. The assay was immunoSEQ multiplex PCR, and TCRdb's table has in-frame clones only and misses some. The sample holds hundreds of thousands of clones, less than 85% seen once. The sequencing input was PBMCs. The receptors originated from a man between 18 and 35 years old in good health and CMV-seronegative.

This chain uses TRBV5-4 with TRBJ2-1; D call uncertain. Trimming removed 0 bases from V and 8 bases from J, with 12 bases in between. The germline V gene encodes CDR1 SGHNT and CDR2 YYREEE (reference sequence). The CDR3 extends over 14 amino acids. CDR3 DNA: TGTGCCAGCAGCTTGGCGCGTAATACCGATGAGCAGTTCTTC. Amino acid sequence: CASSLARNTDEQFF.

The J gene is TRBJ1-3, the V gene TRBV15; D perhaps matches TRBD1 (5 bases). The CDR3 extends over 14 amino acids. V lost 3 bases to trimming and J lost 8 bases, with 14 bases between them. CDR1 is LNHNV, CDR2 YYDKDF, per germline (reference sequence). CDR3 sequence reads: CATSRGTPDDTIYF. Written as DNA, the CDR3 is TGTGCCACCAGCAGGGGGACTCCGGACGACACCATATATTTT.

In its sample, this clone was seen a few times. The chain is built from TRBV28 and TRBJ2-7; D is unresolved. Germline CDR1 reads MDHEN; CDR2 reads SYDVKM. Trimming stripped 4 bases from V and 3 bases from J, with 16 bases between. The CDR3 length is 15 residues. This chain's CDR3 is CASSYPSRFHYEQYF. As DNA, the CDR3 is TGTGCCAGCAGTTACCCGTCGAGATTCCACTACGAGCAGTACTTC.

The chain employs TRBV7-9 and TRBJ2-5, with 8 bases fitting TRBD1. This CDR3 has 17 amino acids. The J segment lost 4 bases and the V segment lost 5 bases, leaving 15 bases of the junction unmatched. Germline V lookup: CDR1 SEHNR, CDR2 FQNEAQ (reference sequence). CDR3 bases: TGTGCCAGCAGCCCCAAGTCGGACAGGGATTTTGTAGAGACCCAGTACTTC. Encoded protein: CASSPKSDRDFVETQYF. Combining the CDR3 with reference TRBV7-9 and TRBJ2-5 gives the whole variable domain DTGVSQNPRHKITKRGQNVTFRCDPISEHNRLYWYRQTLGQGPEFLTYFQNEAQLEKSRLLSDRFSAERPKGSFSTLEIQRTEQGDSAMYLCASSPKSDRDFVETQYFGPGTRLLVL.

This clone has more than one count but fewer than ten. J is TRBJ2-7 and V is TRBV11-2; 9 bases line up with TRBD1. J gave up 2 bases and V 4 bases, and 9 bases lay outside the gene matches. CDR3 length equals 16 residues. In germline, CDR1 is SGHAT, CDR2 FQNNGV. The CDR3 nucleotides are TGTGCCAGCAGCTCACCCGGGACAGGGAACCCCTACGAGCAGTACTTC. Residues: CASSSPGTGNPYEQYF.